The entry below describes one T cell receptor (beta chain). Original methodology: Counts of nucleated cells, estimated from reference gene primer amplification, were obtained. Assay used: immunoSEQ multiplex PCR; TCRdb lists only in-frame clones, some missing. D and trimming come from the DNA, and the V and J calls and clone size come from that table. This table has 100,000 or so clones, nearly 90% appearing once. Trimming took 4 bases from V and 5 from J; bases not matched to a gene: 11. The CDR3 is made up of 18 amino acids. The germline V gene has CDR1 SGHNT and CDR2 YYREEE (reference sequence). This record comes from a study of blood T cell repertoires in COVID-19. Study-wide context: COVID-19 samples collected from the United States, Italy and Spain covered acute and convalescent phases. The cDNA or gDNA used as material had been derived from T cells, B-cell-depleted T cells, or PBMCs.

The chain combines TRBV5-4 with TRBJ2-5; 16 nucleotides line up with TRBD2. Sequenced sample: peripheral blood. This TCR came from a man aged 50 or older with active COVID-19. The CDR3 coding sequence is TGTGCCAGCAGCCCTGGGACTAGCGGGGGGGCCAGGAAGGAGACCCAGTACTTC. This sequence encodes CASSPGTSGGARKETQYF.